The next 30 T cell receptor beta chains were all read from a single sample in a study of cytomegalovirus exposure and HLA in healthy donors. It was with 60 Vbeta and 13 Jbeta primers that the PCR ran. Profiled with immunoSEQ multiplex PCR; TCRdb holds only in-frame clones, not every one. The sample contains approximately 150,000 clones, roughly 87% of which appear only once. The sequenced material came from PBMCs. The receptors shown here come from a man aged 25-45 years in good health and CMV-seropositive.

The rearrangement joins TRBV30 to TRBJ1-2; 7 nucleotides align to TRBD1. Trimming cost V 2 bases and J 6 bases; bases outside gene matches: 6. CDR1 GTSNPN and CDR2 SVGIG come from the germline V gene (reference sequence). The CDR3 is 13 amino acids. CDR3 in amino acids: CAWSLGGSDGYTF. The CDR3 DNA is TGTGCCTGGAGTTTAGGGGGCTCTGATGGCTACACCTTC.

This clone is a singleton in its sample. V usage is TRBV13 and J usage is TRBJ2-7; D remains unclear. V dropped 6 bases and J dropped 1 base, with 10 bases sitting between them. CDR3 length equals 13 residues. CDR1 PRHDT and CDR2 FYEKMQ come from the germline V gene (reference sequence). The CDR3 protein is CASRRLESYEQYF. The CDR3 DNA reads TGTGCCAGCAGACGACTTGAGTCCTACGAGCAGTACTTC.

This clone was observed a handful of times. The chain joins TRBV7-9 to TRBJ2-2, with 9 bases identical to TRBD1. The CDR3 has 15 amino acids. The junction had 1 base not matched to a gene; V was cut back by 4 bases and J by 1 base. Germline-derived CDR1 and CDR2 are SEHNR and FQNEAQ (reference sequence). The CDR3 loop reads CASSSDRGNTGELFF. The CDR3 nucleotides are TGTGCCAGCAGCTCGGACAGGGGGAACACCGGGGAGCTGTTTTTT.

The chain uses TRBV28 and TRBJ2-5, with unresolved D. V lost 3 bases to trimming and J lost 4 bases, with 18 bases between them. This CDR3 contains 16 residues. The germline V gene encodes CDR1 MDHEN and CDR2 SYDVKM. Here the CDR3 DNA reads TGTGCCAGCAGTTTCACGCGGCCTGGGTTGAGAGAGACCCAGTACTTC. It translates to CASSFTRPGLRETQYF.

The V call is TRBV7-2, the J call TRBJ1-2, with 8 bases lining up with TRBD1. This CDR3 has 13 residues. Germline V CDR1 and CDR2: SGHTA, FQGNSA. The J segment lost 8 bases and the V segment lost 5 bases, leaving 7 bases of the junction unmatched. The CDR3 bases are TGTGCCAGCAGCCCCCAGGGGGCGGACGGCTACACCTTC. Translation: CASSPQGADGYTF.

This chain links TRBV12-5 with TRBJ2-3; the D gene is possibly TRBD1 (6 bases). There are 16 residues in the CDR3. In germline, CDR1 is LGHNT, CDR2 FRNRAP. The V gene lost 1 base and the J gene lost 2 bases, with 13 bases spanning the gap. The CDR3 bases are TGTGCTAGTGGTTTGGGATCGACAGGTCTCACAGATACGCAGTATTTT. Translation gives CASGLGSTGLTDTQYF.

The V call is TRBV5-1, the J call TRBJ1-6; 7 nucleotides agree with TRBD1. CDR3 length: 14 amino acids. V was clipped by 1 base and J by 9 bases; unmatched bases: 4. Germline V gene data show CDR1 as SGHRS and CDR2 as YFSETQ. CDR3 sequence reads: CASSLTGVSSPLHF. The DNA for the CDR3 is TGCGCCAGCAGCTTGACAGGGGTAAGTTCACCCCTCCACTTT.

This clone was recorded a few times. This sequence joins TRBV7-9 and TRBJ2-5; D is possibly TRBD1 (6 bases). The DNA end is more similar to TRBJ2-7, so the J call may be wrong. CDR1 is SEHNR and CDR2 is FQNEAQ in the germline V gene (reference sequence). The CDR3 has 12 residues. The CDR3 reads CASTTGHSEQYF. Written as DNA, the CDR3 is TGTGCCAGCACCACGGGACACTCCGAGCAGTACTTC.

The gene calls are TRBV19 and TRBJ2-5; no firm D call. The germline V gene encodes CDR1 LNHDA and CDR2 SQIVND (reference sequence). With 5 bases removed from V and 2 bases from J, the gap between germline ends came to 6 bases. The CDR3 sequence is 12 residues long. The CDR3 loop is CASSPGQETQYF. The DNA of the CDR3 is TGTGCCAGTAGTCCGGGTCAAGAGACCCAGTACTTC. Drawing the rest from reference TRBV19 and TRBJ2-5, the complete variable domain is DGGITQSPKYLFRKEGQNVTLSCEQNLNHDAMYWYRQDPGQGLRLIYYSQIVNDFQKGDIAEGYSVSREKKESFPLTVTSAQKNPTAFYLCASSPGQETQYFGPGTRLLVL.

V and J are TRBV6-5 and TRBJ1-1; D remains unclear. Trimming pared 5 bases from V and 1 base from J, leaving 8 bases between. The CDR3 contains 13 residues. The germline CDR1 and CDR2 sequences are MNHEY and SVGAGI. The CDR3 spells CASSGHENTEAFF. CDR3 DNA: TGTGCCAGCAGTGGGCACGAGAACACTGAAGCTTTCTTT.

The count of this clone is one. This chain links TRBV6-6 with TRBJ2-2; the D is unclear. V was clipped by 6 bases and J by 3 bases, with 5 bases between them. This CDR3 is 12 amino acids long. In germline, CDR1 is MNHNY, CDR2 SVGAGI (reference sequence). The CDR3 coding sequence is TGTGCCAGCAGAAGCTACACCGGGGAGCTGTTTTTT. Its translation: CASRSYTGELFF.

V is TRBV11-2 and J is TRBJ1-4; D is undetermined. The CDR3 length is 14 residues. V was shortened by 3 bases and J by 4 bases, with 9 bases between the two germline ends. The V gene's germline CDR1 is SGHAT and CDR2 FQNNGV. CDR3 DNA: TGTGCCAGCAGCTTTAACAGTCTTAATGAAAAACTGTTTTTT. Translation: CASSFNSLNEKLFF.

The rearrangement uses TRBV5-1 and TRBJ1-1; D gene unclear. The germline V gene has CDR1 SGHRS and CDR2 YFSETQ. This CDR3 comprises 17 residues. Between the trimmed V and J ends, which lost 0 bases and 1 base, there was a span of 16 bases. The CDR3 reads CASSLEFGRWRNTEAFF. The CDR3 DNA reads TGCGCCAGCAGCTTGGAATTCGGCCGTTGGAGGAACACTGAAGCTTTCTTT.

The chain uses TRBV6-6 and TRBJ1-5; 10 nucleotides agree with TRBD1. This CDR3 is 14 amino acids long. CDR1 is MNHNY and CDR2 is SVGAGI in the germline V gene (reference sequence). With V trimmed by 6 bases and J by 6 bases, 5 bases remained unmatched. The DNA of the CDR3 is TGTGCCAGCAGAGACAGGGGGCTTATTCAGCCCCAGCATTTT. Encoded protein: CASRDRGLIQPQHF.

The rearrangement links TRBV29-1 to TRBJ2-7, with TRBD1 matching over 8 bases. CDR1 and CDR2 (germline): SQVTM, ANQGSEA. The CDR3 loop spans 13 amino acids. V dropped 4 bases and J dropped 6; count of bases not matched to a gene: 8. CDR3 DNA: TGCAGCGTTGCGAGTCAGGGGGCTTCCGAGCAGTACTTC. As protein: CSVASQGASEQYF.

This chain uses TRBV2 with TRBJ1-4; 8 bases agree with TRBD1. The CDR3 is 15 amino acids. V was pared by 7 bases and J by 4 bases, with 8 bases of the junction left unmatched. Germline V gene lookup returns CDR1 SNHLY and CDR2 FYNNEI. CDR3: CASTLRGQDNEKLFF. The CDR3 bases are TGTGCCAGCACCCTCCGGGGACAGGATAATGAAAAACTGTTTTTT.

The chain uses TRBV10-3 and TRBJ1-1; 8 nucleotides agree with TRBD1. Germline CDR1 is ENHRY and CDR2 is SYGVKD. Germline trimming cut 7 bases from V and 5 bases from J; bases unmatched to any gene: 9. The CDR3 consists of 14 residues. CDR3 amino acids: CAITTDRVGTEAFF. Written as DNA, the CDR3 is TGTGCCATCACTACGGACAGGGTAGGGACTGAAGCTTTCTTT.

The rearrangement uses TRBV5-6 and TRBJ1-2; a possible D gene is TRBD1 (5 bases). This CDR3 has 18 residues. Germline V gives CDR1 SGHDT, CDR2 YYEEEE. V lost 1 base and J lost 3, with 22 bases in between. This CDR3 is CASSLLVVTQGTYYGYTF. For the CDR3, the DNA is TGTGCCAGCAGCTTGCTAGTTGTGACGCAGGGCACCTACTATGGCTACACCTTC.

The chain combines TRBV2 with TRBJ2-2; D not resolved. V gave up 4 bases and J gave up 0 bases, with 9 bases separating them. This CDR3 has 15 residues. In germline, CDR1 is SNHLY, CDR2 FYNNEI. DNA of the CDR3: TGTGCCAGCAGTGTCGACATATCGAACACCGGGGAGCTGTTTTTT. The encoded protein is CASSVDISNTGELFF.

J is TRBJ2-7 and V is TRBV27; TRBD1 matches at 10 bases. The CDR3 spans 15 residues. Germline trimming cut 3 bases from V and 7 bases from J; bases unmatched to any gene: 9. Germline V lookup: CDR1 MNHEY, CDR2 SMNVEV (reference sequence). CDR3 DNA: TGTGCCAGCAGTTTTTCCGGGACAGGGGCTCGGGAGCAGTACTTC. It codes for CASSFSGTGAREQYF.

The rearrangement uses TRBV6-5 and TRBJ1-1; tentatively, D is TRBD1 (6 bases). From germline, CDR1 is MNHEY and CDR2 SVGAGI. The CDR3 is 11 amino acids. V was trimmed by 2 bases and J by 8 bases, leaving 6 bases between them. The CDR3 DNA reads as TGTGCCAGCAGTTACGGGACAGAAGCTTTCTTT. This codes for CASSYGTEAFF.

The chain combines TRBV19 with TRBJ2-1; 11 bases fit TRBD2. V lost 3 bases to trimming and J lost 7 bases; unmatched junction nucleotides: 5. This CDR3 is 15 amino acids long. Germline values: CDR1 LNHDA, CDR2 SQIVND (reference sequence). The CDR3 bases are TGTGCCAGTAGTATCCATAGCGGGGGGGCGAATGAGCAGTTCTTC. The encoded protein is CASSIHSGGANEQFF.

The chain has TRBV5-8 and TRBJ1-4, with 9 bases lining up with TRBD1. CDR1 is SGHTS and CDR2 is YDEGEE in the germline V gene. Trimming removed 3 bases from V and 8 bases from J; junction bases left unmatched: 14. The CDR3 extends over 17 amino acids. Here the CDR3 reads CASSYHRTGAVREKLFF. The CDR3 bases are TGTGCCAGCAGCTATCACCGGACAGGGGCAGTCAGAGAAAAACTGTTTTTT. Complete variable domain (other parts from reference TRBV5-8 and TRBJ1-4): EAGVTQSPTHLIKTRGQQATLRCSPISGHTSVYWYQQALGLGLQFLLWYDEGEERNRGNFPPRFSGRQFPNYSSELNVNALELEDSALYLCASSYHRTGAVREKLFFGSGTQLSVL.

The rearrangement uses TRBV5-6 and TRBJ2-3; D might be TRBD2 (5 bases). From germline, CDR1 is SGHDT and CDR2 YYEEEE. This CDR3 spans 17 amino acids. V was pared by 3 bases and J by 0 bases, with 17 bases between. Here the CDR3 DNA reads TGTGCCAGCAGCTCCAGCATAGGTAGCGCGAGCACAGATACGCAGTATTTT. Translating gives CASSSSIGSASTDTQYF. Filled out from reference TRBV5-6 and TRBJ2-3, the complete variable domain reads DAGVTQSPTHLIKTRGQQVTLRCSPKSGHDTVSWYQQALGQGPQFIFQYYEEEERQRGNFPDRFSGHQFPNYSSELNVNALLLGDSALYLCASSSSIGSASTDTQYFGPGTRLTVL.

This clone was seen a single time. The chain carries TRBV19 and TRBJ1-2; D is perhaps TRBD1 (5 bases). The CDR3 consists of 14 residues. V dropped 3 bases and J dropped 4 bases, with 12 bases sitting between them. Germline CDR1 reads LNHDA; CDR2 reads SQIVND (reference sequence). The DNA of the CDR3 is TGTGCCAGTAGTATGCCCACCGACAGCTATGGCTACACCTTC. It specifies CASSMPTDSYGYTF.

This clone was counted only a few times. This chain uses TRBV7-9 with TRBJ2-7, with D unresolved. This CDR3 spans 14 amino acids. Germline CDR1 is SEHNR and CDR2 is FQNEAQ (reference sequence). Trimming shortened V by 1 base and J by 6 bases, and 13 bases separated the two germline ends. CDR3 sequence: CASSLDPGSGEQYF. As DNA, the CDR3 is TGTGCCAGCAGCTTAGACCCCGGGTCGGGCGAGCAGTACTTC.

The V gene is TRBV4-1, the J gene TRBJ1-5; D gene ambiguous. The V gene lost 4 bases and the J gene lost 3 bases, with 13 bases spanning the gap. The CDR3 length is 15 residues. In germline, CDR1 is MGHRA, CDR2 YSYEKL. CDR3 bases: TGCGCCAGCAGCCCCCGGGTCTACGACAATCAGCCCCAGCATTTT. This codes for CASSPRVYDNQPQHF.

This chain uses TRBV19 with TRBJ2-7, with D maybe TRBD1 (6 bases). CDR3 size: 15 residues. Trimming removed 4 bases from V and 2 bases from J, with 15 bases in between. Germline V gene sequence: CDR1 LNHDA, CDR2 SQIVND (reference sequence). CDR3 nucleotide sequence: TGTGCCAGTAGTACACAGGGAGTTAGGACCTACGAGCAGTACTTC. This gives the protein CASSTQGVRTYEQYF.

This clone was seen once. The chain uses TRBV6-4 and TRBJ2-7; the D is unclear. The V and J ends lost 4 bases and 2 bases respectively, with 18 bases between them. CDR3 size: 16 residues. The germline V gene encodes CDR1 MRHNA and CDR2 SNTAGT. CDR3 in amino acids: CASSAVRIRPTYEQYF. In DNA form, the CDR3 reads TGTGCCAGCAGTGCAGTCAGGATTCGGCCTACCTACGAGCAGTACTTC.

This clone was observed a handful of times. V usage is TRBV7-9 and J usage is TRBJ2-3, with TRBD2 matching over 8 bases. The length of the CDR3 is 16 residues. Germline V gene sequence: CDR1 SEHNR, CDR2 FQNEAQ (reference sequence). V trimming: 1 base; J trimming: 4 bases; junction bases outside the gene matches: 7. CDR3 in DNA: TGTGCCAGCAGCTTAGTCAGCGGGGGTACCGCAGATACGCAGTATTTT. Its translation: CASSLVSGGTADTQYF.